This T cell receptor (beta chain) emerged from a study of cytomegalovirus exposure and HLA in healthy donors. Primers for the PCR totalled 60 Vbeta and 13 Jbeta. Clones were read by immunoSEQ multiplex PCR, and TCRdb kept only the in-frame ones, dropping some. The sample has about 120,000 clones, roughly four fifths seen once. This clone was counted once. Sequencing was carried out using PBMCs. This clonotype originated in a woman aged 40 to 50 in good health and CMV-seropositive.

The CDR3 loop reads CASSYSSGTGNTIYF. CDR3 bases: TGTGCCAGCAGTTACTCTTCAGGTACTGGAAACACCATATATTTT. The gene calls are TRBV6-5 and TRBJ1-3; D uncertain. CDR1 and CDR2 from the germline V gene are MNHEY and SVGAGI. V lost 0 bases to trimming and J lost 2 bases, with 8 bases between them. This CDR3 has 15 residues.